The T cell receptor (beta chain) described here comes from a study of identifying expanded T cells in peripheral blood. Profiling relied on immunoSEQ multiplex PCR, and the TCRdb table lists in-frame clones only, not all of them. Among around 100,000 clones listed, 88% were seen once. Trimming took 5 bases from V and 4 from J; bases not matched to a gene: 0. CDR3 size: 15 residues. Germline V gene sequence: CDR1 MNHNY, CDR2 SVGAGI (reference sequence). The chain carries TRBV6-6 and TRBJ2-2; 14 nucleotides line up with TRBD2. The sequence was collected from a person between 18 and 75 years old in good health. The source material was blood. The CDR3 here is CASSGLAGGTGELFF. The DNA for the CDR3 is TGTGCCAGCAGTGGACTAGCGGGAGGCACCGGGGAGCTGTTTTTT.